These 9 T cell receptor beta chains share one sample of origin, sequenced in a study of cytomegalovirus exposure and HLA in healthy donors. Repertoires were generated with immunoSEQ multiplex PCR, while TCRdb's copy carries only in-frame clones and drops some. In the table there are roughly 190,000 clones, about 84% of which are singletons. Sequencing used PBMCs. All receptors come from a woman under 30 in good health and CMV-seronegative.

The V call is TRBV5-1, the J call TRBJ2-1; 12 bases line up with TRBD2. The length of the CDR3 is 18 residues. Germline assignment: CDR1 SGHRS and CDR2 YFSETQ. V lost 0 bases to trimming and J lost 3 bases; unmatched junction nucleotides: 7. The CDR3 DNA reads as TGCGCCAGCAGCTTGGGCCCTAGCGGGAGGGGAGGCTACAATGAGCAGTTCTTC. Its protein is CASSLGPSGRGGYNEQFF.

This clone appeared once. The rearrangement links TRBV28 to TRBJ2-7, with a tentative D call TRBD2 (7 bases). The germline V gene has CDR1 MDHEN and CDR2 SYDVKM. The CDR3 consists of 14 residues. V gave up 7 bases and J gave up 4 bases, with 17 bases separating them. The CDR3: CASTGPGGLYEQYF. CDR3 nucleotides: TGTGCCAGCACCGGTCCGGGGGGCCTGTACGAGCAGTACTTC.

The chain employs TRBV7-9 and TRBJ1-2; 9 bases are a match to TRBD1. CDR1 is SEHNR, CDR2 FQNEAQ, per germline (reference sequence). The ends lost 5 bases at V and 4 bases at J; junction bases unmatched: 11. This CDR3 contains 16 residues. The CDR3 DNA reads as TGTGCCAGCAGCCCGGGACAGGGCCCTTTGCGCTATGGCTACACCTTC. Translating gives CASSPGQGPLRYGYTF.

V and J are TRBV7-2 and TRBJ2-1; 7 bases fit TRBD2. The junction had 9 bases not matched to a gene; V was cut back by 5 bases and J by 5 bases. There are 15 residues in the CDR3. CDR1 is SGHTA, CDR2 FQGNSA, per germline. CDR3 amino acids: CASSKTGTTDNEQFF. CDR3 DNA: TGTGCCAGCAGCAAAACCGGGACTACAGACAATGAGCAGTTCTTC. The full variable domain, rest sourced from reference TRBV7-2 and TRBJ2-1, is GAGVSQSPSNKVTEKGKDVELRCDPISGHTALYWYRQSLGQGLEFLIYFQGNSAPDKSGLPSDRFSAERTGGSVSTLTIQRTQQEDSAVYLCASSKTGTTDNEQFFGPGTRLTVL.

The chain joins TRBV10-1 to TRBJ2-7, with 12 bases lining up with TRBD1. The V gene end was trimmed by 3 bases and the J gene end by 5 bases; junction bases not matched to a gene: 5. The CDR3 is 15 amino acids. CDR1 and CDR2 (germline): WNHNN, SYGVQD (reference sequence). CDR3 amino acids: CASSDSRDRGHEQYF. DNA of the CDR3: TGCGCCAGCAGTGATTCCCGGGACAGGGGGCACGAGCAGTACTTC.

The CDR3 sequence is CASSSQGAGNSPLHF. CDR3 DNA: TGTGCCAGCAGCTCTCAGGGGGCGGGAAATTCACCCCTCCACTTT. The V gene is TRBV9, the J gene TRBJ1-6; 8 nucleotides agree with TRBD1. Germline V gives CDR1 SGDLS, CDR2 YYNGEE. This CDR3 spans 15 amino acids. V lost 4 bases and J lost 7; bases outside the gene matches: 7.

The rearrangement joins TRBV11-3 to TRBJ2-2; 8 bases align to TRBD2. The V segment lost 5 bases and the J segment 3 bases; nucleotides outside the gene matches: 8. The CDR3 consists of 16 residues. The V gene's germline CDR1 is SGHNT and CDR2 YENEEA. DNA of the CDR3: TGTGCCAGCAGCCCCGGTCGGGGGGGGTACACCGGGGAGCTGTTTTTT. Translated: CASSPGRGGYTGELFF.

This chain uses TRBV30 with TRBJ1-1; D is possibly TRBD1 (5 bases). V gave up 4 bases and J gave up 1 base, with 10 bases separating them. CDR1 GTSNPN and CDR2 SVGIG come from the germline V gene (reference sequence). This CDR3 has 13 amino acids. The CDR3 nucleotides read TGTGCCTGGAAGAGACAGTCGAACACTGAAGCTTTCTTT. Translation: CAWKRQSNTEAFF.

The chain carries TRBV5-7 and TRBJ2-7; TRBD2 aligns across 8 bases. TRBV5-7 is designated an ORF whose function remains uncertain. The V segment lost 1 base and the J segment 4 bases; nucleotides outside the gene matches: 7. The CDR3 totals 15 residues. Here the CDR3 DNA reads TGTGCCAGCAGCTTGTGTCGGGGGGGAAGATACGAGCAGTACTTC. Protein sequence: CASSLCRGGRYEQYF.